This is a list of T cell receptor beta chains from one sample in a study of T cell clones after liver transplantation. Produced via immunoSEQ multiplex PCR; TCRdb's table is partial and in-frame only. The table lists tens of thousands of clones, roughly 80% of them singletons. Sequencing used CD4+ T cells from blood, obtained 46 months after liver transplant. These receptors came from a human patient who received a liver transplant. Part of the T cell pool may stem from the graft donor. The CDR3 runs from the conserved cysteine through the conserved F or W. The D gene is left open where the match is weak. Clone size, where shown, is once, few, many, or a class for clones that have expanded.

clone_size	v_call	j_call	d_call	cdr3_aa	cdr3_nt
-	TRBV18	TRBJ2-2	TRBD1	CASSPGQGNTGELFF	TGTGCCAGCTCACCGGGACAGGGGAACACCGGGGAGCTGTTTTTT
-	TRBV9	TRBJ1-4	-	CASSVAGTPGEKLFF	TGTGCCAGCAGCGTAGCGGGCACCCCCGGGGAAAAACTGTTTTTT
-	TRBV2	TRBJ2-7	-	CASRSLAFSYEQYF	TGTGCCAGCAGATCCCTCGCCTTCAGCTACGAGCAGTACTTC
-	TRBV11-2	TRBJ2-1	-	CASSFGGGQLFRVQFF	TGTGCCAGCAGCTTTGGCGGAGGACAGCTATTCAGGGTTCAGTTCTTC
few	TRBV7-9	TRBJ2-3	TRBD2	CASSLSTSGKGDTQYF	TGTGCCAGCAGCTTAAGTACTAGCGGGAAAGGGGATACGCAGTATTTT
-	TRBV11-2	TRBJ2-3	TRBD2	CASSLAGRETDTQYF	TGTGCCAGCAGCTTAGCCGGGAGGGAAACAGATACGCAGTATTTT
-	TRBV5-6	TRBJ2-2	-	CASSPGVYTGELFF	TGTGCCAGCAGCCCCGGAGTGTATACCGGGGAGCTGTTTTTT
-	TRBV7-9	TRBJ1-1	TRBD1	CASSRDRNQITEAFF	TGTGCCAGCAGCAGGGACAGAAACCAGATCACTGAAGCTTTCTTT
-	TRBV9	TRBJ2-5	TRBD1	CASSEAGTEGETQYF	TGTGCCAGCAGCGAGGCCGGGACAGAGGGAGAGACCCAGTACTTC
-	TRBV6-1	TRBJ1-1	-	CATQGQLNTEAFF	TGTGCCACACAGGGACAACTCAACACTGAAGCTTTCTTT
-	TRBV6-4	TRBJ2-3	-	CARGSDTQYF	TGTGCCAGAGGCTCAGATACGCAGTATTTT
-	TRBV2	TRBJ1-2	TRBD1	CASSEYRGEGGYTF	TGTGCCAGCAGTGAATACAGGGGAGAAGGTGGCTACACCTTC
once	TRBV2	TRBJ1-1	TRBD1	CASTYRGPATEAFF	TGTGCCAGCACCTACAGGGGGCCTGCCACTGAAGCTTTCTTT
once	TRBV9	TRBJ1-2	-	CASRGRGDYGYTF	TGTGCCAGCAGGGGGCGCGGGGACTATGGCTACACCTTC
once	TRBV4-3	TRBJ2-2	TRBD2	CASSQDPSGRYAPGELFF	TGCGCCAGCAGCCAAGATCCTAGCGGGAGATATGCCCCCGGGGAGCTGTTTTTT
few	TRBV4-2	TRBJ2-1	TRBD2	CASSPGGSGRAGNEQFF	TGTGCCAGCAGCCCCGGGGGAAGCGGGAGGGCCGGGAATGAGCAGTTCTTC
-	TRBV30	TRBJ1-1	-	CAWDHGRNTEAFF	TGTGCCTGGGATCATGGTAGGAACACTGAAGCTTTCTTT
-	TRBV6-1	TRBJ2-3	TRBD1	CASSVQGARRDTQYF	TGTGCCAGTAGTGTGCAGGGGGCGCGAAGAGATACGCAGTATTTT
-	TRBV4-1	TRBJ2-7	TRBD1	CASSRTGTAYEQYF	TGCGCCAGCAGCCGAACCGGGACAGCTTACGAGCAGTACTTC
-	TRBV5-4	TRBJ1-2	-	CASSPDSGASYGYTF	TGTGCCAGCAGCCCGGATTCAGGTGCCTCCTATGGCTACACCTTC
-	TRBV7-9	TRBJ1-4	TRBD1	CASSLGTGNEKLFF	TGTGCCAGCAGCTTAGGGACAGGGAATGAAAAACTGTTTTTT
-	TRBV5-1	TRBJ2-5	TRBD1	CASSLVGQGQETQYF	TGCGCCAGCAGCTTGGTTGGACAGGGTCAAGAGACCCAGTACTTC
-	TRBV7-9	TRBJ2-3	TRBD1	CASSPRGNRGLTDTQYF	TGTGCCAGCAGCCCTAGGGGAAATAGGGGGCTGACAGATACGCAGTATTTT
-	TRBV5-5	TRBJ2-5	-	CASSLVGAETQYF	TGTGCCAGCAGCTTGGTTGGGGCAGAGACCCAGTACTTC
-	TRBV19	TRBJ2-7	-	CASSIKLGADEQYF	TGTGCCAGTAGTATAAAGTTAGGAGCGGACGAGCAGTACTTC
-	TRBV10-2	TRBJ1-5	-	CASSGVRGGSNQPQHF	TGCGCCAGCAGTGGGGTTCGTGGGGGGAGCAATCAGCCCCAGCATTTT
-	TRBV6-6	TRBJ1-1	TRBD1	CASSQIRQGVNTEAFF	TGTGCCAGCAGTCAAATAAGACAGGGAGTGAACACTGAAGCTTTCTTT
-	TRBV11-2	TRBJ2-2	-	CASSSWDQNTGELFF	TGTGCCAGCAGCTCATGGGACCAGAACACCGGGGAGCTGTTTTTT
-	TRBV6-1	TRBJ2-3	TRBD1	CASSVDRVSTDTQYF	TGTGCCAGTTCTGTGGACAGGGTGAGCACAGATACGCAGTATTTT
-	TRBV20-1	TRBJ2-5	-	CSAIRQETQYF	TGCAGTGCTATCCGTCAAGAGACCCAGTACTTC
-	TRBV7-2	TRBJ1-1	-	CASSRRGGVNTEAFF	TGTGCCAGCAGCCGCAGGGGCGGGGTGAACACTGAAGCTTTCTTT
-	TRBV29-1	TRBJ2-1	TRBD2	CSVGTSGRRIIGNEQFF	TGCAGCGTCGGGACTAGCGGGAGACGCATAATCGGCAATGAGCAGTTCTTC
-	TRBV25-1	TRBJ2-4	-	CASSGISRAKNIQYF	TGTGCCAGCAGTGGAATCTCCCGAGCCAAAAACATTCAGTACTTC
-	TRBV5-1	TRBJ1-5	-	CASSFGMNQPQHF	TGCGCCAGCAGCTTTGGAATGAATCAGCCCCAGCATTTT
-	TRBV7-9	TRBJ2-3	-	CASRHSKARGTDTQYF	TGTGCCAGCAGACATAGCAAAGCAAGGGGGACAGATACGCAGTATTTT
-	TRBV28	TRBJ1-5	-	CASSLAGGSNQPQHF	TGTGCCAGCAGTTTAGCGGGGGGATCTAATCAGCCCCAGCATTTT
-	TRBV28	TRBJ1-1	TRBD1	CASSAETGFREAFF	TGTGCCAGCAGTGCCGAGACAGGGTTTCGGGAAGCTTTCTTT
-	TRBV21-1	TRBJ1-5	-	CASSPTDTTGRGGNQPQHF	TGTGCCAGCAGCCCCACCGACACGACAGGGAGAGGGGGTAATCAGCCCCAGCATTTT
once	TRBV28	TRBJ1-1	TRBD1	CASIWTGGAEAFF	TGTGCCAGCATCTGGACAGGGGGGGCTGAAGCTTTCTTT
-	TRBV5-6	TRBJ1-1	TRBD1	CASSLNPGGRTEAFF	TGTGCCAGCAGCTTAAATCCAGGGGGCCGCACTGAAGCTTTCTTT
-	TRBV6-5	TRBJ2-3	-	CASSYALGTDTQYF	TGTGCCAGCAGTTACGCACTAGGCACAGATACGCAGTATTTT
-	TRBV4-3	TRBJ2-1	TRBD2	CASSRLLAGNEQFF	TGCGCCAGCAGCCGATTGCTAGCGGGGAATGAGCAGTTCTTC
-	TRBV7-8	TRBJ2-2	TRBD2	CASSLRPTSGTYTGELFF	TGTGCCAGCAGCTTAAGGCCGACTAGCGGGACGTACACCGGGGAGCTGTTTTTT
-	TRBV5-1	TRBJ2-1	-	CASRAAETYNEQFF	TGCGCCAGCAGGGCGGCAGAAACCTACAATGAGCAGTTCTTC
few	TRBV2	TRBJ1-5	TRBD1	CASMRTGDQPQHF	TGTGCCAGCATGCGGACAGGGGATCAGCCCCAGCATTTT
-	TRBV6-6	TRBJ2-7	-	CASSYQEVSYEQYF	TGTGCCAGCAGTTACCAGGAGGTTTCCTACGAGCAGTACTTC
-	TRBV18	TRBJ2-1	-	CASSPVLQNEQFF	TGTGCCAGCTCACCGGTACTGCAAAATGAGCAGTTCTTC
-	TRBV9	TRBJ2-3	-	CASSVGKMVDTQYF	TGTGCCAGCAGCGTAGGAAAGATGGTAGATACGCAGTATTTT
-	TRBV28	TRBJ2-6	-	CASSSYRVSGANVLTF	TGTGCCAGCAGTTCCTACAGGGTTTCTGGGGCCAACGTCCTGACTTTC
-	TRBV2	TRBJ1-3	-	CASSAQGSGNTIYF	TGTGCCAGCAGTGCACAGGGAAGTGGAAACACCATATATTTT
once	TRBV5-5	TRBJ2-6	-	CASARQAGSGANVLTF	TGTGCCTCGGCGAGACAGGCGGGATCTGGGGCCAACGTCCTGACTTTC
-	TRBV15	TRBJ2-7	-	CATSRGQPYEQYF	TGTGCCACCAGCAGAGGACAGCCCTACGAGCAGTACTTC
-	TRBV10-2	TRBJ1-5	TRBD1	CASRGDRGSNQPQHF	TGCGCCAGCAGGGGGGACAGGGGTAGCAATCAGCCCCAGCATTTT